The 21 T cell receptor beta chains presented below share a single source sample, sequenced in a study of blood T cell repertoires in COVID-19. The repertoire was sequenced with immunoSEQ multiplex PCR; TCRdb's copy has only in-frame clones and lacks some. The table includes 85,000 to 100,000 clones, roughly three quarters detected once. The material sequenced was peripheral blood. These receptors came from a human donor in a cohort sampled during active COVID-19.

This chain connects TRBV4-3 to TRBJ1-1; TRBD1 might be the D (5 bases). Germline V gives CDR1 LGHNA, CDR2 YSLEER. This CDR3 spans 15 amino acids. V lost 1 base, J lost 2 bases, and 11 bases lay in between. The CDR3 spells CASSQVGHPNTEAFF. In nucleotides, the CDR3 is TGCGCCAGCAGCCAAGTCGGACACCCCAACACTGAAGCTTTCTTT.

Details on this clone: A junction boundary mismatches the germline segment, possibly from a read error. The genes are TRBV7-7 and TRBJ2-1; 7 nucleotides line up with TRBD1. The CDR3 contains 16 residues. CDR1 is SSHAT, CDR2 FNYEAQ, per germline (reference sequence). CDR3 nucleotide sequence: TGTGCTAGCAGCAGAGATCGGGACAGCGATTACAATGAGCAGTTCTTC. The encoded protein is CASSRDRDSDYNEQFF. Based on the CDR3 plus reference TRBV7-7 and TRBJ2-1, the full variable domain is GAGVSQSPRYKVTKRGQDVTLRCDPISSHATLYWYQQALGQGPEFLTYFNYEAQPDKSGLPSDRFSAERPEGSISTLTIQRTEQRDSAMYRCASSRDRDSDYNEQFFGPGTRLTVL.

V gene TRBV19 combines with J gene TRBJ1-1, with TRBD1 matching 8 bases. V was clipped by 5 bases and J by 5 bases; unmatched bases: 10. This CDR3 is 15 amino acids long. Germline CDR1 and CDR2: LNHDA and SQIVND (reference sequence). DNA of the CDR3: TGTGCCAGTAGTCCTTACAGGGGGGAGAGGACTGAAGCTTTCTTT. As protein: CASSPYRGERTEAFF.

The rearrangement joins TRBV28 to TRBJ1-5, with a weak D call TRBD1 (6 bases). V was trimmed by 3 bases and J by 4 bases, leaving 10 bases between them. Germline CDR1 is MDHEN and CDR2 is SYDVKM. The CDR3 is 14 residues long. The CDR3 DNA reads TGTGCCAGCAGTTTTGCAGGGGAGAATCAGCCCCAGCATTTT. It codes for CASSFAGENQPQHF.

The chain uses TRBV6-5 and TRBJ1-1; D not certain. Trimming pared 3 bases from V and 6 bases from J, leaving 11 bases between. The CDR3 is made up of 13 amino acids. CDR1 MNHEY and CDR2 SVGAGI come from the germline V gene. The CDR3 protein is CASSYPGSAEAFF. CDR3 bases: TGTGCCAGCAGTTATCCGGGTTCAGCTGAAGCTTTCTTT.

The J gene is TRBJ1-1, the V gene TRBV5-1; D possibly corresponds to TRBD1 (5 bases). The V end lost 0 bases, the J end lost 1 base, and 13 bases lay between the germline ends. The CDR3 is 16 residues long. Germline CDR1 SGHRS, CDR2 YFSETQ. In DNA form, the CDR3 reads TGCGCCAGCAGCTTGGCCGCCCTCGGGGGGAACACTGAAGCTTTCTTT. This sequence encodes CASSLAALGGNTEAFF.

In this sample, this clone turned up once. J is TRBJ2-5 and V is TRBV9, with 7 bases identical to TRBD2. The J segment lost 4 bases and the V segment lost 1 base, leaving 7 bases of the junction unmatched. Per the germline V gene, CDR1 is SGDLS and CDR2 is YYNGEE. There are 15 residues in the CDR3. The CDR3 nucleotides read TGTGCCAGCAGCGTATTCGCGGGAGTGAGAGAGACCCAGTACTTC. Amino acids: CASSVFAGVRETQYF.

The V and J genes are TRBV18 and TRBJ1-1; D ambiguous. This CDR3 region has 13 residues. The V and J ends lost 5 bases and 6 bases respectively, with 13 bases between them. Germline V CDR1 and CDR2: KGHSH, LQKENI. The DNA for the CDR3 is TGTGCCAGCTCATCCGTGGTGGGAGCTGAAGCTTTCTTT. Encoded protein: CASSSVVGAEAFF.

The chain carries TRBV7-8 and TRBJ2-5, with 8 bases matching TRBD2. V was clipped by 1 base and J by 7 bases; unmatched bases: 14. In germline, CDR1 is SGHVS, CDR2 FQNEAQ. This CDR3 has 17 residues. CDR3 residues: CASSLVGRNSGVGTQYF. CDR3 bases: TGTGCCAGCAGCTTAGTTGGTCGGAATAGCGGGGTCGGGACCCAGTACTTC.

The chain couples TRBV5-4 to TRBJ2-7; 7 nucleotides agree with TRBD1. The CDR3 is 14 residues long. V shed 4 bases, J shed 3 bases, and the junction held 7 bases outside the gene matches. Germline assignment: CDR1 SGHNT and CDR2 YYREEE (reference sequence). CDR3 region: CASSQGQDFYEQYF. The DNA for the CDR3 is TGTGCCAGCAGCCAAGGACAGGATTTCTACGAGCAGTACTTC.

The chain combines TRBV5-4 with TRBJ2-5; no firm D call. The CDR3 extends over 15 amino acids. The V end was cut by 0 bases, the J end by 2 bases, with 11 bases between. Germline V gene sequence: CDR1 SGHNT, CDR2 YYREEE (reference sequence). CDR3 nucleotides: TGTGCCAGCAGCTTGGAGGCTACTACTCAAGAGACCCAGTACTTC. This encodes CASSLEATTQETQYF.

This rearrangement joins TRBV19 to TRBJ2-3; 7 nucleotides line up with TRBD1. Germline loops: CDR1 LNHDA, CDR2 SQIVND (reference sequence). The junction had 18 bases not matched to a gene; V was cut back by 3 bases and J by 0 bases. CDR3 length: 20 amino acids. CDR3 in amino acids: CASSIVRSFTGESSTDTQYF. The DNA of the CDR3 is TGTGCCAGTAGTATCGTTCGCTCCTTCACAGGGGAGTCTAGCACAGATACGCAGTATTTT.

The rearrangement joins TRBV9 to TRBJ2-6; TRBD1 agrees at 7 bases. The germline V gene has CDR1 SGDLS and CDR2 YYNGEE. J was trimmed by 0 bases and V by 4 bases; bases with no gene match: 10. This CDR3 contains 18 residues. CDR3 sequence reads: CASSNRQGRASGANVLTF. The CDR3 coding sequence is TGTGCCAGCAGCAACCGACAGGGTAGGGCCTCTGGGGCCAACGTCCTGACTTTC.

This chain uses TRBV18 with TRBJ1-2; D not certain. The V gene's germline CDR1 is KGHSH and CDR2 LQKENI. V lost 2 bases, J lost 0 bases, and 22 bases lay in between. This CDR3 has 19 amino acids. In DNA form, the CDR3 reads TGTGCCAGCTCACCATTCTCGCGTTCAGGCGGGTCAGCTAACTATGGCTACACCTTC. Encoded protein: CASSPFSRSGGSANYGYTF.

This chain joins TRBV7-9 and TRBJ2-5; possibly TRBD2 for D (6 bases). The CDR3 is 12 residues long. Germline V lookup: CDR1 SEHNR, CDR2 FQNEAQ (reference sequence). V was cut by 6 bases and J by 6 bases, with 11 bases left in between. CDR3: CASSYGSQTQYF. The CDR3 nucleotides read TGTGCCAGCAGTTACGGGAGCCAGACCCAGTACTTC. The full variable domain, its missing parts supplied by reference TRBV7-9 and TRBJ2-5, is DTGVSQNPRHKITKRGQNVTFRCDPISEHNRLYWYRQTLGQGPEFLTYFQNEAQLEKSRLLSDRFSAERPKGSFSTLEIQRTEQGDSAMYLCASSYGSQTQYFGPGTRLLVL.

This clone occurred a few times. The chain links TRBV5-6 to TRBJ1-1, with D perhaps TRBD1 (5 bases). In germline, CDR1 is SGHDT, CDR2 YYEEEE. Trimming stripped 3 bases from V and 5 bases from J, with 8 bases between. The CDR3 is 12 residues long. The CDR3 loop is CASSYGGTEAFF. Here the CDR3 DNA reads TGTGCCAGCAGCTACGGGGGGACTGAAGCTTTCTTT.

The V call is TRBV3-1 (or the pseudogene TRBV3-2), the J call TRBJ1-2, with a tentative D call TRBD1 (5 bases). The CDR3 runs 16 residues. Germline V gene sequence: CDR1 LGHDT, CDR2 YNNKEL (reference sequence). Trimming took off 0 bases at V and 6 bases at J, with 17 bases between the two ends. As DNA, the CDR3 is TGTGCCAGCAGCCAAGATTACGATGGAGGGGTGGATGGCTACACCTTC. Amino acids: CASSQDYDGGVDGYTF.

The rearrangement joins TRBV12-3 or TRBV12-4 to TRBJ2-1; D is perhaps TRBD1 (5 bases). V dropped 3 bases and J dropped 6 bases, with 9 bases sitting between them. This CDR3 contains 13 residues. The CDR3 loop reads CASSFQGSNEQFF. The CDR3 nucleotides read TGTGCCAGCAGTTTCCAGGGCAGCAATGAGCAGTTCTTC.

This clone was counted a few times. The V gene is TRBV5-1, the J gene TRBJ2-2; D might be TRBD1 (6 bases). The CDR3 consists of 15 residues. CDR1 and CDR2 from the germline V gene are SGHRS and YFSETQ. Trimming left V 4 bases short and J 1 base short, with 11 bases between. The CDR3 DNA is TGCGCCAGCAGCAGAACGACAGGGAACACCGGGGAGCTGTTTTTT. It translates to CASSRTTGNTGELFF.

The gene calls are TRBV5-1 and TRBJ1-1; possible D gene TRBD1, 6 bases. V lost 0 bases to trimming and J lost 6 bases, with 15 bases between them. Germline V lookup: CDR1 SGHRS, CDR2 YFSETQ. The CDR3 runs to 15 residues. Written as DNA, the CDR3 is TGCGCCAGCAGCTTGGGAACAGGGTCGGTAGCTGAAGCTTTCTTT. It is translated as CASSLGTGSVAEAFF.

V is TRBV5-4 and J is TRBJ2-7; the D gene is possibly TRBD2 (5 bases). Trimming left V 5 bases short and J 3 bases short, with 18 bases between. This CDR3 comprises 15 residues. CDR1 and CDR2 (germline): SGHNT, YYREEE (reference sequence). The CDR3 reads CASSSAESRGYEQYF. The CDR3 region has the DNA TGTGCCAGCAGTTCCGCTGAATCTCGGGGCTACGAGCAGTACTTC.